These 27 T cell receptor beta chains share one sample of origin, sequenced in a study of blood T cell repertoires in COVID-19. Method: immunoSEQ multiplex PCR; TCRdb's copy keeps in-frame clones and lacks some. The repertoire holds approximately 270,000 clones, with around 83% as singletons. Sequenced sample: peripheral blood. The receptors originated from a man of 80 years or more with acute or convalescent COVID-19.

This CDR3 reads CATPRDRNTGELFF. The CDR3 DNA reads as TGTGCCACCCCTCGGGACAGGAACACCGGGGAGCTGTTTTTT. The chain joins TRBV19 to TRBJ2-2, with 7 bases identical to TRBD1. CDR3 length equals 14 residues. Germline-derived CDR1 and CDR2 are LNHDA and SQIVND (reference sequence). With 10 bases clipped from V and 1 base from J, the junction kept 6 bases outside the gene matches.

The J gene is TRBJ1-3, the V gene TRBV6-5, with no clear D. The CDR3 extends over 14 amino acids. V was cut by 7 bases and J by 1 base, with 11 bases left in between. Per germline, CDR1 MNHEY and CDR2 SVGAGI. CDR3 protein: CASTSLSSGNTIYF. CDR3 DNA sequence: TGTGCCAGCACCTCCCTATCATCTGGAAACACCATATATTTT.

Regarding this clone: Other DNA sequences of this sample code for an identical CDR3. CDR3 amino acids: CASSSRTGGNTEAFF. CDR3 DNA sequence: TGCGCCAGCAGCTCTAGGACAGGGGGCAACACTGAAGCTTTCTTT. This sequence joins TRBV5-1 and TRBJ1-1, with 11 bases identical to TRBD1. Unmatched junction bases numbered 3, after V lost 3 bases and J lost 2 bases. Germline loops: CDR1 SGHRS, CDR2 YFSETQ. The CDR3 spans 15 residues.

This clone appeared a few times. For the CDR3, the DNA is TGTGCCAGTAGGAGACAGGGGTCCCCTTGGGACTATGGCTACACCTTC. The encoded protein is CASRRQGSPWDYGYTF. The chain carries TRBV19 and TRBJ1-2; 8 bases map to TRBD1. The J segment lost 3 bases and the V segment lost 6 bases, leaving 12 bases of the junction unmatched. The CDR3 sequence is 16 residues long. Germline CDR1 and CDR2: LNHDA and SQIVND (reference sequence).

This chain uses TRBV19 with TRBJ2-7, with 9 bases matching TRBD1. Germline trimming cut 3 bases from V and 4 bases from J; bases unmatched to any gene: 4. Germline CDR1 is LNHDA and CDR2 is SQIVND (reference sequence). This CDR3 comprises 14 residues. The CDR3 sequence is CASSMGTGRYEQYF. CDR3 DNA: TGTGCCAGTAGTATGGGGACAGGGCGATACGAGCAGTACTTC.

CDR3 protein: CASSFPWPGGDEQFF. The CDR3 DNA reads as TGTGCCAGCAGCTTTCCCTGGCCAGGGGGCGATGAGCAGTTCTTC. The chain recombines TRBV9 with TRBJ2-1; 8 nucleotides line up with TRBD1. In germline, CDR1 is SGDLS, CDR2 YYNGEE. The trim removed 4 bases at V and 8 bases at J, leaving 11 bases unmatched. This CDR3 spans 15 amino acids.

CDR3 residues: CASSVGRGNYEQYF. DNA of the CDR3: TGTGCCAGCAGCGTAGGCAGGGGCAACTACGAGCAGTACTTC. The chain recombines TRBV9 with TRBJ2-7; D possibly corresponds to TRBD1 (6 bases). Trimming stripped 0 bases from V and 3 bases from J, with 10 bases between. Germline loops: CDR1 SGDLS, CDR2 YYNGEE. The CDR3 extends over 14 amino acids.

The rearrangement links TRBV28 to TRBJ1-5; D ambiguous. The CDR3 extends over 12 amino acids. Trimming took off 3 bases at V and 7 bases at J, with 7 bases between the two ends. From germline, CDR1 is MDHEN and CDR2 SYDVKM. For the CDR3, the DNA is TGTGCCAGCAGTTTCTTAGCCCAGCCCCAGCATTTT. This gives the protein CASSFLAQPQHF.

The J gene is TRBJ2-1, the V gene TRBV3-1 (or the pseudogene TRBV3-2), with a weak D call TRBD2 (5 bases). Deletions cut 6 bases from V and 6 bases from J, with 12 bases between. Germline loops: CDR1 LGHDT, CDR2 YNNKEL (reference sequence). This CDR3 contains 13 residues. CDR3 DNA: TGTGCCAGCAGGAGCGGTCCTAGCAATGAGCAGTTCTTC. Amino acids: CASRSGPSNEQFF.

The rearrangement uses TRBV7-9 and TRBJ2-1; maybe TRBD1 (6 bases). The CDR3 is 16 amino acids. The V end was cut by 6 bases, the J end by 4 bases, with 19 bases between. Germline V gene lookup returns CDR1 SEHNR and CDR2 FQNEAQ (reference sequence). The CDR3 coding sequence is TGTGCCAGCAGTTACCAGGGACAAGCCGCTTACAATGAGCAGTTCTTC. Encoded protein: CASSYQGQAAYNEQFF.

The chain joins TRBV3-1 (or the pseudogene TRBV3-2) to TRBJ2-1; D is ambiguous. V shed 0 bases and J shed 7 bases, with 13 bases lying between them. CDR3 size: 15 residues. CDR1 and CDR2 (germline): LGHDT, YNNKEL (reference sequence). The CDR3 DNA reads as TGTGCCAGCAGCCAAGATACCGGTCCCCGGAATGAGCAGTTCTTC. It translates to CASSQDTGPRNEQFF.

V is TRBV19 and J is TRBJ2-2; tentative D call: TRBD1 (5 bases). Germline V gene sequence: CDR1 LNHDA, CDR2 SQIVND (reference sequence). The CDR3 totals 14 residues. Trimming took off 4 bases at V and 3 bases at J, with 9 bases between the two ends. The CDR3 is CASSTRVDTGELFF. In nucleotides, the CDR3 is TGTGCCAGTAGTACCAGGGTAGACACCGGGGAGCTGTTTTTT. Together with reference TRBV19 and TRBJ2-2, the CDR3 gives the full variable domain: DGGITQSPKYLFRKEGQNVTLSCEQNLNHDAMYWYRQDPGQGLRLIYYSQIVNDFQKGDIAEGYSVSREKKESFPLTVTSAQKNPTAFYLCASSTRVDTGELFFGEGSRLTVL.

V usage is TRBV7-9 and J usage is TRBJ1-6, with 9 bases fitting TRBD1. V was pared by 3 bases and J by 10 bases, with 4 bases of the junction left unmatched. Germline V gene data show CDR1 as SEHNR and CDR2 as FQNEAQ (reference sequence). This CDR3 contains 14 residues. The CDR3 sequence is CASSLGQGRSPLHF. The CDR3 DNA reads as TGTGCCAGCAGCTTGGGACAGGGACGGTCACCCCTCCACTTT.

V is TRBV28 and J is TRBJ2-2; 8 bases fit TRBD2. V lost 10 bases, J lost 6 bases, and 13 bases stayed unmatched. The CDR3 length is 15 residues. The germline V gene has CDR1 MDHEN and CDR2 SYDVKM. The CDR3 DNA is TGTGCCACCCTCCCGGGGGGGAATTACCCCGGGGAGCTGTTTTTT. It encodes CATLPGGNYPGELFF.

CDR3 protein: CATSPGQATYEQYF. CDR3 DNA: TGTGCCACCAGCCCGGGACAGGCCACCTACGAGCAGTACTTC. The V and J genes are TRBV24-1 and TRBJ2-7; 8 positions match TRBD1. The CDR3 extends over 14 amino acids. The germline gives CDR1 KGHDR, CDR2 SFDVKD. V shed 7 bases and J 2 bases; nucleotides not matched to a gene: 6.

This clone occurred a few times. The chain carries TRBV5-4 and TRBJ2-7; a possible D gene is TRBD1 (7 bases). V was trimmed by 3 bases and J by 5 bases, leaving 12 bases between them. Germline V gene data show CDR1 as SGHNT and CDR2 as YYREEE (reference sequence). This CDR3 comprises 13 residues. In DNA, the CDR3 is TGTGCCAGCAGCTCGCAGGGGGGCCACGAGCAGTACTTC. The encoded protein is CASSSQGGHEQYF.

This sequence joins TRBV11-2 and TRBJ2-3; TRBD1 aligns across 7 bases. Germline-derived CDR1 and CDR2 are SGHAT and FQNNGV. J was trimmed by 2 bases and V by 2 bases; bases with no gene match: 7. This CDR3 has 16 residues. This CDR3 is CASSLKSTGTTDTQYF. DNA of the CDR3: TGTGCCAGCAGCTTAAAGTCGACAGGGACCACAGATACGCAGTATTTT.

This rearrangement joins TRBV3-1 (or the pseudogene TRBV3-2) to TRBJ2-7; a weak D match, TRBD2 (6 bases). The germline CDR1 and CDR2 sequences are LGHDT and YNNKEL (reference sequence). V lost 5 bases and J 6 bases, leaving 14 bases between the germline ends. The CDR3 is 13 amino acids. The CDR3 coding sequence is TGTGCCAGCAGCTCATGGGGGGAGGCCGAGCAGTACTTC. Amino acids: CASSSWGEAEQYF.

This chain connects TRBV6-5 to TRBJ1-1, with unresolved D. V lost 7 bases to trimming and J lost 0 bases, with 12 bases between them. The CDR3 length is 14 residues. Germline CDR1 is MNHEY and CDR2 is SVGAGI. The DNA for the CDR3 is TGTGCCAGCAATGTACAGTACATGAACACTGAAGCTTTCTTT. Translated: CASNVQYMNTEAFF.

The V and J genes are TRBV5-4 and TRBJ1-5; 7 nucleotides match TRBD1. The CDR3 consists of 16 residues. The trim removed 0 bases at V and 1 base at J, leaving 4 bases unmatched. Germline lookup yields CDR1 SGHNT and CDR2 YYREEE (reference sequence). This CDR3 reads CASSLAGGGSNQPQHF. The CDR3 nucleotides read TGTGCCAGCAGCTTGGCCGGAGGGGGCAGCAATCAGCCCCAGCATTTT.

V usage is TRBV2 and J usage is TRBJ1-2, with a possible D match to TRBD1 (5 bases). This CDR3 is built from 12 residues. Trimming took off 5 bases at V and 4 bases at J, with 8 bases between the two ends. Per the germline V gene, CDR1 is SNHLY and CDR2 is FYNNEI. The CDR3 DNA sequence: TGTGCCAGCAGTCAGGGCGGCTATGGCTACACCTTC. Amino acid sequence: CASSQGGYGYTF.

The genes are TRBV7-9 and TRBJ1-1; 11 bases are a match to TRBD1. This CDR3 spans 16 amino acids. The junction had 6 bases not matched to a gene; V was cut back by 0 bases and J by 6 bases. CDR1 is SEHNR, CDR2 FQNEAQ, per germline (reference sequence). The CDR3 DNA reads TGTGCCAGCAGCTTAGCCCTAGGGACAGGGGGATCTGAAGCTTTCTTT. Amino acids: CASSLALGTGGSEAFF.

The rearrangement links TRBV7-9 to TRBJ1-1; no firm D call. Germline values: CDR1 SEHNR, CDR2 FQNEAQ (reference sequence). V was shortened by 0 bases and J by 1 base, with 6 bases between the two germline ends. The CDR3 length is 14 residues. CDR3 DNA sequence: TGTGCCAGCAGCTTAGCGCCCGGGAACACTGAAGCTTTCTTT. It is translated as CASSLAPGNTEAFF.

The chain recombines TRBV7-2 with TRBJ2-1, with D tentatively TRBD2 (5 bases). Germline assignment: CDR1 SGHTA and CDR2 FQGNSA. The CDR3 loop spans 15 amino acids. Trimming stripped 6 bases from V and 5 bases from J, with 17 bases between. The CDR3 nucleotides read TGTGCCAGCAGTTTAAGCAGACTATCTCACAATGAGCAGTTCTTC. Translation: CASSLSRLSHNEQFF.

The chain couples TRBV18 to TRBJ2-3, with D possibly being TRBD1 (6 bases). Germline CDR1 and CDR2: KGHSH and LQKENI. Between the trimmed V and J ends, which lost 5 bases and 3 bases, there was a span of 18 bases. This CDR3 has 16 amino acids. DNA for the CDR3: TGTGCCAGCTCATTCCGGACCAGGGGATCGACAGATACGCAGTATTTT. Protein sequence: CASSFRTRGSTDTQYF.

The chain is built from TRBV24-1 and TRBJ1-1; tentative D call: TRBD1 (5 bases). Germline-derived CDR1 and CDR2 are KGHDR and SFDVKD. V dropped 9 bases and J dropped 0 bases, with 10 bases sitting between them. This CDR3 is 13 amino acids long. The CDR3 bases are TGTGCCACCGTAGGGGCCTTGAACACTGAAGCTTTCTTT. Its translation: CATVGALNTEAFF.

This clone was observed a few times. CDR3 bases: TGTGCCAGTAGTGGAGGTAATAGCAATCAGCCCCAGCATTTT. Its translation is CASSGGNSNQPQHF. This rearrangement joins TRBV19 to TRBJ1-5, with D uncertain. The V end lost 5 bases, the J end lost 0 bases, and 8 bases lay between the germline ends. The CDR3 consists of 14 residues. Germline V CDR1 and CDR2: LNHDA, SQIVND (reference sequence).